In this sample, the clone carrying this T cell receptor (beta chain) turned up once. Original processing methods: Amplifying reference gene primers gave estimates of nucleated cell counts. Assay used: immunoSEQ multiplex PCR; TCRdb lists only in-frame clones, some missing. That table is the source of V, J and clone size, and D and trimming were worked out from the DNA. The sample has about 130,000 clones; under 85% are singletons. The CDR3 is 12 amino acids. Germline V gives CDR1 ENHRY, CDR2 SYGVKD. V gave up 10 bases and J gave up 4 bases; unmatched junction bases: 6. The source of the sample is a study of blood T cell repertoires in COVID-19. Whole-study context: The United States, Italy and Spain supplied acute and convalescent COVID-19 samples. PBMCs, B-cell-depleted T cells, or T cells were the source of the cDNA or gDNA that made up the material.

The TCR sequence derives from a man aged 40-49 years with active or convalescent COVID-19. This chain uses TRBV10-3 with TRBJ1-1; 7 bases are a match to TRBD1. The material sequenced was peripheral blood. CDR3 sequence reads: CATTTGTTEAFF. DNA for the CDR3: TGTGCCACCACGACAGGGACCACTGAAGCTTTCTTT.